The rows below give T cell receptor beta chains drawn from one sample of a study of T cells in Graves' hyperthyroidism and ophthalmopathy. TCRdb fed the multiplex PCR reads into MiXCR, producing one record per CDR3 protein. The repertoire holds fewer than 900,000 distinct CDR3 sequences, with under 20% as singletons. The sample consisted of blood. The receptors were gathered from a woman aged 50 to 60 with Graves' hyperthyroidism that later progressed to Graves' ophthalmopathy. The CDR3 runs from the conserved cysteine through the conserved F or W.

CDR3aa: CASSVDLAEGTDTQYF; j_gene: TRBJ2-3; v_gene: TRBV9
CDR3aa: CASSYRDRTIYEQYF; j_gene: TRBJ2-7; v_gene: TRBV6-2/TRBV6-3
CDR3aa: CASSQVLLEETQYF; j_gene: TRBJ2-5; v_gene: TRBV4-2
CDR3aa: CASSIGLAVTDTQYF; j_gene: TRBJ2-3; v_gene: TRBV19
CDR3aa: CATSRPVDEKLFF; j_gene: TRBJ1-4; v_gene: TRBV15
CDR3aa: CASSVRTGRGPNRAFF; j_gene: TRBJ1-1; v_gene: TRBV6-1
CDR3aa: CASSLEKVPTGNPYEQYF; j_gene: TRBJ2-7; v_gene: TRBV5-1
CDR3aa: CASSSNLSQKRSGYTF; j_gene: TRBJ1-2; v_gene: TRBV5-1
CDR3aa: CASRQGPNTEAFF; j_gene: TRBJ1-1; v_gene: TRBV7-3
CDR3aa: CASSLSPGGTSGYGYTF; j_gene: TRBJ1-2; v_gene: TRBV12-3/TRBV12-4
CDR3aa: CAISRDPGQGGYGYTF; j_gene: TRBJ1-2; v_gene: TRBV10-3
CDR3aa: CASGWEGHTQYF; j_gene: TRBJ2-3; v_gene: TRBV6-1
CDR3aa: CASSLDRVNYEQYF; j_gene: TRBJ2-7; v_gene: TRBV7-8
CDR3aa: CASSLSRESYGYTF; j_gene: TRBJ1-2; v_gene: TRBV5-1
CDR3aa: CASSRSGVRGEAFF; j_gene: TRBJ1-1; v_gene: TRBV18
CDR3aa: CASSPDTLSHGYTF; j_gene: TRBJ1-2; v_gene: TRBV5-1
CDR3aa: CSVEWGQSPGELFF; j_gene: TRBJ2-2; v_gene: TRBV29-1
CDR3aa: CSARWTGRAGYTF; j_gene: TRBJ1-2; v_gene: TRBV20-1
CDR3aa: CASSIRVRQPQHF; j_gene: TRBJ1-5; v_gene: TRBV19
CDR3aa: CASSQDWTGILDYGYTF; j_gene: TRBJ1-2; v_gene: TRBV14
CDR3aa: CASSFAGNGNTIYF; j_gene: TRBJ1-3; v_gene: TRBV5-4
CDR3aa: CSAKLAGGFGSYEQYF; j_gene: TRBJ2-7; v_gene: TRBV20-1
CDR3aa: CASSQSGTGEWDTQYF; j_gene: TRBJ2-3; v_gene: TRBV9
CDR3aa: CASSNPNYGYTF; j_gene: TRBJ1-2; v_gene: TRBV19
CDR3aa: CASTGTRVTLGNTIYF; j_gene: TRBJ1-3; v_gene: TRBV2
CDR3aa: CATSPDRDTYEQYF; j_gene: TRBJ2-7; v_gene: TRBV15
CDR3aa: CASSRLAGDPGETQYF; j_gene: TRBJ2-5; v_gene: TRBV12-3/TRBV12-4
CDR3aa: CASSAGQGSSGNTIYF; j_gene: TRBJ1-3; v_gene: TRBV5-1
CDR3aa: CASSLSSRDEQYF; j_gene: TRBJ2-7; v_gene: TRBV27
CDR3aa: CASSSYLGGGQGEGEQYF; j_gene: TRBJ2-7; v_gene: TRBV11-2
CDR3aa: CASSSGQGLTDTQYF; j_gene: TRBJ2-3; v_gene: TRBV5-1
CDR3aa: CASSPEQGGGGYTF; j_gene: TRBJ1-2; v_gene: TRBV18
CDR3aa: CASSGSQGAYEQYF; j_gene: TRBJ2-7; v_gene: TRBV7-6
CDR3aa: CASSEDVRVISAFF; j_gene: TRBJ1-1; v_gene: TRBV6-1
CDR3aa: CASSYYRESGNTIYF; j_gene: TRBJ1-3; v_gene: TRBV5-5
CDR3aa: CSARRGGMNTEAFF; j_gene: TRBJ1-1; v_gene: TRBV20-1
CDR3aa: CASSLADGRIDGYTF; j_gene: TRBJ1-2; v_gene: TRBV5-1
CDR3aa: CASRGGDYSNQPQHF; j_gene: TRBJ1-5; v_gene: TRBV6-1
CDR3aa: CSAIRDQPQHF; j_gene: TRBJ1-5; v_gene: TRBV20-1
CDR3aa: CSARYSGHYNEQFF; j_gene: TRBJ2-1; v_gene: TRBV20-1
CDR3aa: CSARRTGGADAEMNTEAFF; j_gene: TRBJ1-1; v_gene: TRBV20-1
CDR3aa: CATSRGGPNYGYTF; j_gene: TRBJ1-2; v_gene: TRBV15
CDR3aa: CASSPGTFGGAFF; j_gene: TRBJ1-1; v_gene: TRBV7-6
CDR3aa: CASSEEVRNSPLHF; j_gene: TRBJ1-6; v_gene: TRBV6-4
CDR3aa: CASSKFGLNTEAFF; j_gene: TRBJ1-1; v_gene: TRBV19
CDR3aa: CASSDDRGRFNTQYF; j_gene: TRBJ2-3; v_gene: TRBV6-1
CDR3aa: CASTRWEGRGQPQHF; j_gene: TRBJ1-5; v_gene: TRBV7-6
CDR3aa: CAWSVHGGPYEQYF; j_gene: TRBJ2-7; v_gene: TRBV30
CDR3aa: CSALRQGPSMNTEAFF; j_gene: TRBJ1-1; v_gene: TRBV20-1
CDR3aa: CASSSGQGMSSYNSPLHF; j_gene: TRBJ1-6; v_gene: TRBV5-4
CDR3aa: CASTRFATDTQYF; j_gene: TRBJ2-3; v_gene: TRBV2
CDR3aa: CASSDTPGQSNEKLFF; j_gene: TRBJ1-4; v_gene: TRBV6-4
CDR3aa: CASSPSGGTSGATSTDTQYF; j_gene: TRBJ2-3; v_gene: TRBV11-2